This T cell receptor beta chain was profiled in a study of vaccination and CD4 T cells after COVID-19. Study overall: Two Hispanic individuals were among six male and four female convalescent patients. No peptide, an HIV-1 Nef pool, or a CEFX pool was what each control culture received. Findings of the study overall: Rising from 21 to 38, the median of SARS-CoV-2-reactive clonotypes did not change significantly.

The CDR3 length is 16 residues. Losses at the gene ends were 3 bases for V and 6 bases for J; bases not matched to a gene: 3. Germline V gene lookup returns CDR1 SGHTA and CDR2 FQGTGA. The sample's treatment: approximately nine-day PBMC culture with coronavirus spike peptide pools or control peptides (ViraFEST assay). Regarding this clonotype: Its specificity is not known.

Scientists ran DNA taken from cultured CD4+ T cells through the Oncomine TCR Beta short-read assay for sequencing. One entry per CDR3 protein, called by TCRdb with MiXCR from the PCR reads. The sample records 14,000 or so distinct CDR3 sequences, around 53% being singletons. The source of this sequence is a human donor who had recovered from COVID-19. The sequencing here drew on CD4+ T cells from blood, cultured in vitro, taken before SARS-CoV-2 vaccination. The rearrangement joins TRBV7-3 to TRBJ2-2; 14 bases are a match to TRBD2. CDR3: CASSLGLAGVSGELFF. DNA for the CDR3: TGTGCCAGCAGCTTGGGACTAGCGGGGGTTTCCGGGGAGCTGTTTTTT.